This TCR beta chain was sequenced during a study of T-cell reconstitution after alpha-beta-depleted transplantation in children. Overall study results and limits: In patients about two months after transplant, alpha-beta T cells reportedly arose from several hundred expanded graft clones. At the one-year point after transplant, T-cell counts and TCRbeta diversity were found to come mostly from T cells that had been newly produced. Surviving thymic progenitors and recipient T cells were the source of high TCRbeta diversity at day 60 in some patients.

This clonotype showed up just a few times. What it binds is unknown. The library targeted TCRbeta and was prepared with unique molecular identifiers. MiXCR, applied by TCRdb to the PCR reads, yields one record per CDR3 protein. The sample lists 70,000 to 95,000 distinct CDR3 sequences, about 16% occurring once. The CDR3 spans 13 residues. V was pared by 3 bases and J by 11 bases, with 16 bases between. The chain links TRBV12-3 or TRBV12-4 to TRBJ1-1; D call uncertain. This sample comprised PBMCs, mostly from graft donor cells, obtained 180 days after TCRalphabeta/CD19-depleted stem cell transplant. The TCR was taken from a male patient aged 2-15 years who had a stem cell transplant for acute lymphoblastic leukemia, so the T cells may come from the graft donor. CDR3 in DNA: TGTGCCAGCAGTTTGTCGGGATTTGATGGGGCTTTCTTT. It specifies CASSLSGFDGAFF.